What follows is one T cell receptor beta chain and its context. These data originate in a study of blood T cell repertoires in COVID-19. Original handling: The assay estimated nucleated cells by amplifying reference gene primers. The data were produced by immunoSEQ multiplex PCR, yet TCRdb's version contains in-frame clones alone and is incomplete. The V and J calls and clone size were taken over from that table, and D and trimming were inferred from the DNA. Of 350,000 to 450,000 clones listed, approximately 90% are singletons. The junction had 18 bases not matched to a gene; V was cut back by 4 bases and J by 5 bases. In germline, CDR1 is MNHEY, CDR2 SMNVEV (reference sequence). The CDR3 covers 18 residues.

The chain has TRBV27 and TRBJ2-7, with 9 bases identical to TRBD2. This sequence was found in a woman aged 40 to 49 with COVID-19, enrolled during active disease. The sequenced sample consisted of peripheral blood. CDR3 sequence reads: CASSSYGPSGNHPDEQYF. CDR3 coding DNA: TGTGCCAGCAGTTCGTATGGGCCTAGCGGGAACCACCCCGACGAGCAGTACTTC.